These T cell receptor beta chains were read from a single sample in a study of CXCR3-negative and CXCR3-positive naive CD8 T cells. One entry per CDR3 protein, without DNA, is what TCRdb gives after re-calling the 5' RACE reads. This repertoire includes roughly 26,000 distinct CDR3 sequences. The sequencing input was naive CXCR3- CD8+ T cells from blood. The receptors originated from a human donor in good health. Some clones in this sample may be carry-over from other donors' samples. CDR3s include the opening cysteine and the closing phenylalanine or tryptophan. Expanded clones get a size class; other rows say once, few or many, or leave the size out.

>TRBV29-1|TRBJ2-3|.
CSVEVLGVGTDTQYF
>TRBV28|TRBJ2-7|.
CASSLRTDYEQYF
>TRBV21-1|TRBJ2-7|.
CASSKVGQSYEQYF
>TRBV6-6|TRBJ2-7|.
CASSYSRDDPLSSYEQYF
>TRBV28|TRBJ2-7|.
CASSPFPNLIGRGTYEQYF
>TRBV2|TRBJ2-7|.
CASSEVVAEQYF
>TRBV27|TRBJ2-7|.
CASSLAGLYEQYF
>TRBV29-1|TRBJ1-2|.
CSVAGTPNGYTF
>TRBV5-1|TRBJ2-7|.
CASSRGTGEVDEQYF
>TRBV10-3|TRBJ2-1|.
CAISEGDNEQFF
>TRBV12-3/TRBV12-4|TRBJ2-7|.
CASSPGTGDGIYEQYF
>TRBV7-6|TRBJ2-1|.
CASSFTVVLYNEQFF
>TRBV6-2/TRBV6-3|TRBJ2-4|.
CARPQGNIQYF
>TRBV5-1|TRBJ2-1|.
CASSLVTGGLYNEQFF
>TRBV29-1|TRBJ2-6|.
CSVEAVSGANVLTF
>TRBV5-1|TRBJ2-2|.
CASSSWTGGSTGELFF
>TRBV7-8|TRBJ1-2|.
CASSAGTVYGYTF
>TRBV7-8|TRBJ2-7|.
CASSFYRGTQYF
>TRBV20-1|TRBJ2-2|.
CSARVPLATGELFF
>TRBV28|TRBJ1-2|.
CASSFPLYGYTF
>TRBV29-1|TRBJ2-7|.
CSVARTWDRVIEASYEQYF
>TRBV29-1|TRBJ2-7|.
CSVARTGGGNDYEQYF
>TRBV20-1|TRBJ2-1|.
CSAFRGGGSSYNEQFF
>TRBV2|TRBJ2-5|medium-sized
CASRSWGEWGETQYF
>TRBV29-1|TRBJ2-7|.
CSVEGSPYEQYF
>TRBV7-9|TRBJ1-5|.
CASSQTGQVNQPQHF
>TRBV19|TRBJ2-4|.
CASTAGALENIQYF
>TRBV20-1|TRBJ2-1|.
CSASRRGQIYNEQFF
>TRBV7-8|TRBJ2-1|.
CASSQGGLANEQFF
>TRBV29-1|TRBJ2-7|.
CSAGGGSLSYEQYF
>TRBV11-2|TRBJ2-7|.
CASSFFGGTYEQYF
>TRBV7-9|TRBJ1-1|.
CASSKLGEWNTEAFF
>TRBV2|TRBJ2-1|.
CASSGGWSSGNEQFF